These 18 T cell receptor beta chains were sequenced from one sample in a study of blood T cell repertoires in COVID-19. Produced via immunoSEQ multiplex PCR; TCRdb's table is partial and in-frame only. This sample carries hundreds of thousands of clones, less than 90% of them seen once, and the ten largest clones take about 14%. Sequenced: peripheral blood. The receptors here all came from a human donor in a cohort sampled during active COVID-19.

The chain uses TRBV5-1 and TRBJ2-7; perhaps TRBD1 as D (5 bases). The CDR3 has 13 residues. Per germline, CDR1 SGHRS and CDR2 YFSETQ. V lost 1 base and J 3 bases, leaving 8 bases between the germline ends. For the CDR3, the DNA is TGCGCCAGCAGCTTGCAGGGAAACTACGAGCAGTACTTC. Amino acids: CASSLQGNYEQYF.

The CDR3 coding sequence is TGTGCCAGCAGCGCTGGTCACGCGATCTCTGGAAACACCATATATTTT. This encodes CASSAGHAISGNTIYF. The chain links TRBV7-2 to TRBJ1-3; no firm D call. Germline V gives CDR1 SGHTA, CDR2 FQGNSA. Trimming took 5 bases from V and 0 from J, leaving 14 bases between them. CDR3 length equals 16 residues.

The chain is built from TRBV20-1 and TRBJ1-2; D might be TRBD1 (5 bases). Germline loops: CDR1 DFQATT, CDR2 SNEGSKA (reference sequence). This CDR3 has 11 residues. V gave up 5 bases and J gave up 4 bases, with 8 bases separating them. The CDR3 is CSAGGGYGYTF. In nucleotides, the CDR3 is TGCAGTGCTGGGGGGGGCTATGGCTACACCTTC.

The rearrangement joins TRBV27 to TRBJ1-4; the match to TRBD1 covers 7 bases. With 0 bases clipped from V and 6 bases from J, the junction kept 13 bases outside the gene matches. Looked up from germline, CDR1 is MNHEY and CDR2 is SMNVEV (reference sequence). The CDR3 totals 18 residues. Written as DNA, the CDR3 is TGTGCCAGCAGTTTATCCCCGACGACAGGGACAAGTGATGAAAAACTGTTTTTT. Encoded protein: CASSLSPTTGTSDEKLFF.

CDR3 in amino acids: CASSKTGYGYTF. The CDR3 nucleotides are TGTGCCAGCAGCAAGACAGGGTATGGCTACACCTTC. This rearrangement joins TRBV5-6 to TRBJ1-2; 7 bases align to TRBD1. Germline V gene lookup returns CDR1 SGHDT and CDR2 YYEEEE. Trimming cost V 4 bases and J 5 bases; bases outside gene matches: 2. The CDR3 has 12 amino acids.

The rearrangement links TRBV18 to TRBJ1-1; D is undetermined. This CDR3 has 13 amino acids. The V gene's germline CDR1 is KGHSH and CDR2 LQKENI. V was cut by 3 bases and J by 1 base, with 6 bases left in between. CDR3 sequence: CASSPERNTEAFF. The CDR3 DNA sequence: TGTGCCAGCTCACCGGAGAGGAACACTGAAGCTTTCTTT.

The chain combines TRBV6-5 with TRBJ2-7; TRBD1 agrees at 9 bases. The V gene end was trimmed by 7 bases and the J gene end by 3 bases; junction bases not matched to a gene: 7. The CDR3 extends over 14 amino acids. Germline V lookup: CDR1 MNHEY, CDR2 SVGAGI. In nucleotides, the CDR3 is TGTGCCAGCAACCCAGGACAGGGGTACTACGAGCAGTACTTC. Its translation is CASNPGQGYYEQYF.

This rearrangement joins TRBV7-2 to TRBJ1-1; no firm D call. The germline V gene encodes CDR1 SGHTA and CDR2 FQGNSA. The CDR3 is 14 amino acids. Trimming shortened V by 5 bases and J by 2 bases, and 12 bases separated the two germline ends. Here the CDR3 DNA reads TGTGCCAGCAGCGGACGGACTTTAAACACTGAAGCTTTCTTT. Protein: CASSGRTLNTEAFF.

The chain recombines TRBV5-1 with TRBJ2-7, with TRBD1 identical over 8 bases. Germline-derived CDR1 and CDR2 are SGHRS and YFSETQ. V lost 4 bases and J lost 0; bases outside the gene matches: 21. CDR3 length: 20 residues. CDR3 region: CASSPLQGDTGAGSSYEQYF. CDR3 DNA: TGCGCCAGCAGCCCATTACAGGGGGACACAGGGGCGGGATCCTCCTACGAGCAGTACTTC.

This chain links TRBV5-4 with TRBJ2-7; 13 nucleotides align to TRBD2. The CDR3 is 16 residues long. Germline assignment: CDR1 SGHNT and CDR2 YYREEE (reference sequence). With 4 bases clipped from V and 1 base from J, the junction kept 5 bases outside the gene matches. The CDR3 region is CASSPPGLAGSYEQYF. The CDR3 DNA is TGTGCCAGCAGCCCTCCGGGACTAGCGGGATCCTACGAGCAGTACTTC. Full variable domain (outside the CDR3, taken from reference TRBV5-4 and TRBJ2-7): ETGVTQSPTHLIKTRGQQVTLRCSSQSGHNTVSWYQQALGQGPQFIFQYYREEENGRGNFPPRFSGLQFPNYSSELNVNALELDDSALYLCASSPPGLAGSYEQYFGPGTRLTVT.

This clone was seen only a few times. The CDR3 region has the DNA TGTGCCAGCAGTTTATCAACAGGCTATGGCTACACCTTC. Translation gives CASSLSTGYGYTF. The chain employs TRBV27 and TRBJ1-2; tentative D call: TRBD1 (5 bases). The germline gives CDR1 MNHEY, CDR2 SMNVEV (reference sequence). Trimming took off 0 bases at V and 4 bases at J, with 6 bases between the two ends. The CDR3 is made up of 13 amino acids.

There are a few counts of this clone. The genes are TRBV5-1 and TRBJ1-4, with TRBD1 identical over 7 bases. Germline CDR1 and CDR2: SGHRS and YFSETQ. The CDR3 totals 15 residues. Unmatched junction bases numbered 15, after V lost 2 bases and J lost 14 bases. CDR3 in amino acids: CASSLTGDKRWGLFF. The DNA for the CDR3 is TGCGCCAGCAGCTTAACAGGGGACAAGCGGTGGGGCCTGTTTTTT.

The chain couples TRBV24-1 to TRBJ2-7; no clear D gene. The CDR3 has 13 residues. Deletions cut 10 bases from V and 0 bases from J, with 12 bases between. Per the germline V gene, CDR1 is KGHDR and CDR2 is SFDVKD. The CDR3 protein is CATRQSGSYEQYF. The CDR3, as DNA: TGTGCCACACGACAATCCGGCTCCTACGAGCAGTACTTC.

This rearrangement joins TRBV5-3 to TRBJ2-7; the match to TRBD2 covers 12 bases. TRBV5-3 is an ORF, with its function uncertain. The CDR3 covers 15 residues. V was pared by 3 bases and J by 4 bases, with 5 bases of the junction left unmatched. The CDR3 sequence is CARSYRLAGDYEQYF. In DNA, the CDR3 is TGTGCCAGAAGCTACCGACTAGCGGGGGATTACGAGCAGTACTTC.

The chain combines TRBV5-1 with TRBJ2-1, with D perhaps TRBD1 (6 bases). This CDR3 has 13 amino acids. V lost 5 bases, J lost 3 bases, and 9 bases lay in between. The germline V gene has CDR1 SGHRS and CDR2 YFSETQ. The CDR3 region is CASSGQSYNEQFF. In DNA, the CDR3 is TGCGCCAGCAGTGGACAGAGCTACAATGAGCAGTTCTTC.

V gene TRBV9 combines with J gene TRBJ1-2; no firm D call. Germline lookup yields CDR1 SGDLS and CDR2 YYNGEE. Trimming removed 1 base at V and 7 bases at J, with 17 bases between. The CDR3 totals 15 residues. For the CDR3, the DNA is TGTGCCAGCAGCGTACATTATCCAGTAGCTGGTGGCTACACCTTC. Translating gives CASSVHYPVAGGYTF.

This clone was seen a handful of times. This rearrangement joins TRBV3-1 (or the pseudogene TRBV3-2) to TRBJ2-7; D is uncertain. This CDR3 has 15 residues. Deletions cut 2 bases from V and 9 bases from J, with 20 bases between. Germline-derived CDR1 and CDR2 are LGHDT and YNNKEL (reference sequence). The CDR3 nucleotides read TGTGCCAGCAGCCAAAGAAGCGTAGGCCTTGTTCGGCAGTACTTC. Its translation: CASSQRSVGLVRQYF.

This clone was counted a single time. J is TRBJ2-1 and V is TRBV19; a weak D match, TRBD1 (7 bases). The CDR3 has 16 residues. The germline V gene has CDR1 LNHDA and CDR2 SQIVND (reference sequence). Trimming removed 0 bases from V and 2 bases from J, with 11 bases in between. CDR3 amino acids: CASSIETGRTYNEQFF. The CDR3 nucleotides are TGTGCCAGTAGTATAGAGACAGGGAGGACCTACAATGAGCAGTTCTTC.